This T cell receptor (beta chain) was observed in a study of Graves' ophthalmopathy and Graves' hyperthyroidism. About the study: Peripheral blood was obtained at first diagnosis, ahead of any treatment.

Study findings and constraints: With a specificity of around 76% and a sensitivity of about 71%, the model predicted ophthalmopathy progression. Blood also held most thyroid clonotypes expanded above 0.001 frequency.

CDR1 and CDR2 (germline): SGHRS, YFSETQ. CDR3 length equals 14 residues. RNA transcripts provided the template for amplifying TCR beta CDR3 regions. RT-PCR was first run with HTBI primers, then multiplex PCR in a second round. A single record per CDR3 protein comes from TCRdb applying MiXCR to the multiplex PCR reads. The sample lists around 600,000 distinct CDR3 sequences; under 50% were seen once. Regarding this clonotype: Its target is not known. One end of the junction varies from germline; a read error may be responsible.

The sequence was collected from an adult man with Graves' ophthalmopathy. This chain connects TRBV5-1 to TRBJ2-7; no clear D gene. The sample taken for sequencing was peripheral blood. CDR3: CASSQEYYHYEQYF. DNA for the CDR3: TGTGCCAGCAGCCAAGAGTACTACCACTACGAGCAGTACTTC.